This T cell receptor (beta chain) comes out of a study of CD8 T cells in Susac syndrome (dated by TCRdb to between 2019 and 2020). Turning to the overall study: Among the Susac syndrome patients who were sequenced, clinically active disease was present in 5 or 6 and clinical remission was observed in eight. At blood withdrawal, Susac syndrome patients were either therapy-naive, taking corticosteroids (in some cases with IVIg as well), or taking IVIg alone. Whether CD8+ T cell activation and differentiation in Susac syndrome was antigen driven was tested using repertoire sequencing. The clonality of the CD8+ T cell repertoire was compared across approximately 11 healthy donors, around 14 Susac syndrome patients and under 18 multiple sclerosis patients. Findings and caveats that apply to the study as a whole: Susac syndrome CD8+ repertoires showed clonal expansion, highest in CD8+ TEMRA cells and greater in clinically active than remitting patients. Sixteen and five Susac-specific public clones were found in the total CD8+ and CD8+ TEMRA repertoires, respectively. The TCR sequencing and HLA analysis was acknowledged to have included a relatively small number of individuals.

Peripheral blood CD8+ and CD4+ T cells from healthy donors, Susac syndrome patients and multiple sclerosis patients were profiled by high-throughput TCR beta sequencing. Susac syndrome patients met recently defined diagnostic criteria for definite or probable disease. Bulk CD8+ and CD4+ T cells were purified by magnetic negative isolation, whereas CD8+ TEMRA cells were enriched by FACS. Blood was collected in EDTA tubes and processed within 24 hours, with PBMCs isolated through density gradient centrifugation. PBMCs intended for TCR sequencing were frozen in liquid nitrogen and were later thawed in a 37 degrees C water bath. Purity of sorted or isolated CD4+, CD8+ and CD8+ TEMRA cells was at least 90%. Trimming accounts for 4 bases at V and 11 bases at J, while the number of junction bases matched to no gene is 15. The CDR3 goes from the cysteine to the phenylalanine over 15 residues. The DNA shown is the 45-base CDR3, in frame from base 1. The germline V gene specifies SGDLS as CDR1 and YYNGEE as CDR2.

RNA was extracted using the RNeasy kit, and about 0.45 to 1 ug of the RNA was reverse transcribed with random hexamers. The immunoSEQ multiplex PCR assay, which covers 54 Vbeta and 13 Jbeta segments, was used to amplify TCR beta CDR3 regions. To correct PCR amplification bias, a synthetic template baseline was used for both primer optimization and computational correction. Per the authors' processing: Reads were annotated to V, D and J genes according to IMGT and were analyzed with immunoSEQ Analyzer, with only productive sequences retained. Clonality was calculated as one minus the Shannon entropy normalized by log2 of the number of productive unique sequences. For each patient and control, public and private clones were evaluated within the 100 most prevalent clones. Clones were defined as Susac-specific if absent from the healthy and MS cohorts, from 900 to 1,200 published viral clones and from other ImmuneACCESS disease sequences. In-frame beta chains were kept once TCRdb had trimmed the public reads at Q25 with fastp and called clones with MiXCR. Each CDR3 protein gets just one entry, which takes the most common genes and DNA from the rows behind it. TCRdb, not the original authors, processed these V and J calls. This sample has 120,000 or so distinct CDR3 sequences in its table, and 90% to 95% of those were observed once. Jointly, the top ten make up roughly 0.29% of the sample.

With regard to this clonotype: This receptor's antigen is unknown. There are no base qualities to consult, and no much larger clone falls within one base.

This TCR was sampled from a human donor with Susac syndrome. The chain is made from TRBV9 and TRBJ1-1, with 9 bases matching TRBD1. Material: CD8+ T cells from PBMCs. CDR3 loop: CASSSNDPGQGDAFF. The DNA sequence reads TGTGCCAGCAGCTCGAATGACCCGGGACAGGGTGACGCTTTCTTT. Extended through the reference TRBV9 and TRBJ1-1 proteins, this CDR3 yields the full variable domain: DSGVTQTPKHLITATGQRVTLRCSPRSGDLSVYWYQQSLDQGLQFLIQYYNGEERAKGNILERFSAQQFPDLHSELNLSSLELGDSALYFCASSSNDPGQGDAFFGQGTRLTVV.